A single TCR beta chain is shown here with its context. The antigen is unknown. The germline V gene has CDR1 MNHEY and CDR2 SVGAGI. The CDR3 runs 13 residues. The V and J ends lost 7 bases and 5 bases respectively, with 12 bases between them. This entry is derived from a study of PD-1 blockade in classical Hodgkin lymphoma. The study, taken as a whole, reports: Exclusion removed patients who began nivolumab under 1 year after ASCT.

Time point noted: cycle 4 day 1 (C4D1), after around six weeks of nivolumab. All patients relapsed after autologous stem cell transplantation, and brentuximab vedotin exposure varied. The assay was immunoSEQ multiplex PCR, and TCRdb's table has in-frame clones only and misses some. The table shows tens of thousands of clones, with around 74% occurring only once. The chain has TRBV6-5 and TRBJ2-1; TRBD2 might be the D (6 bases). The receptor was isolated from a human donor with classical Hodgkin lymphoma. The source material was peripheral blood mononuclear cells (PBMCs), sampled before the fourth cycle of nivolumab. This chain's CDR3 is CASKREWDNEQFF. CDR3 in DNA: TGTGCCAGCAAACGGGAGTGGGACAATGAGCAGTTCTTC.